This TCR beta chain comes out of a study of graft-versus-host responses after intestinal transplantation. Study overall: Multivisceral, liver-intestinal, or isolated intestinal transplants were received by the recipients. Every one of the recipients received anti-thymocyte globulin induction and afterwards took tacrolimus and steroids for around 3 years.

As for this clone: Its antigen remains unidentified.

Profiled with immunoSEQ multiplex PCR; TCRdb holds only in-frame clones, not every one. The sample has approximately 97,000 clones; less than 95% are singletons. Study-level results: Early post-transplant HvG declines tracked with peak circulating GvH clone levels. GvH clones were identified in recipient marrow, with some first appearing in ileum or blood.

Germline V gene lookup returns CDR1 MDHEN and CDR2 SYDVKM. V trimming: 5 bases; J trimming: 3 bases; junction bases outside the gene matches: 6. The CDR3 loop spans 15 amino acids. The chain uses TRBV28 and TRBJ2-7; 11 nucleotides line up with TRBD2. Sequenced here: unstimulated CD8+ T cells sorted from spleen or lymph node cells, sampled before transplant. This TCR derives from a human donor who was the organ donor for an intestinal transplant. The CDR3 spells CASSPWTSGYYEQYF. The CDR3 bases are TGTGCCAGCAGTCCCTGGACTAGCGGGTACTACGAGCAGTACTTC.